This T cell receptor beta chain was retrieved from a study of T cell responses to AZD1222 COVID-19 vaccine. Study-wide results and caveats: Sampled repertoires all dated from after the peak T cell response. Increases in Spike-specific TCR breadth and depth were seen after two AZD1222 doses. The number of AZD1222 recipients seropositive at baseline was only 6 or 7.

Measured with immunoSEQ multiplex PCR; TCRdb has only the in-frame clones, and not every one. The sample contains about 170,000 clones, over 75% of which appear only once. The CDR3 totals 18 residues. Trimming removed 2 bases at V and 2 bases at J, with 17 bases between. Germline V gene lookup returns CDR1 SGHKS and CDR2 YYEKEE (reference sequence). A note on this clone: The antigen is unknown.

This sequence joins TRBV5-5 and TRBJ1-6; D unclear. The material was peripheral blood, obtained on day 0 of AZD1222 vaccination. This clonotype was obtained from an adult in good health. CDR3 sequence reads: CASSFVGAFSAYNSPLHF. The CDR3 nucleotides read TGTGCCAGCAGCTTTGTCGGCGCATTCAGCGCCTATAATTCACCCCTCCACTTT.